This T cell receptor beta chain was found in a study of neurological immune-mediated disorders. Described time point: longitudinal time-point 1 (baseline). The CDR3 is made up of 15 amino acids. Losses at the gene ends were 4 bases for V and 3 bases for J; bases not matched to a gene: 8. From germline, CDR1 is SGHRS and CDR2 YFSETQ. This clonotype was counted many times. The antigen remains undetermined. TCRdb re-called the 5' RACE reads through MiXCR, storing one row per CDR3 protein. The profile shows 71,000 or so distinct CDR3 sequences, roughly an eighth of them singletons. Findings and caveats of the study: Across subjects, no CDR3 amino acid sequence appeared in expanded clones of more than one subject, a finding that suggested private repertoires in all groups.

Specimen: PBMCs. The V and J genes are TRBV5-1 and TRBJ1-1, with TRBD1 matching over 8 bases. The receptor was derived from a female donor with HTLV-1-associated myelopathy (HAM/TSP). In nucleotides, the CDR3 is TGCGCCAGCAGCCGCACAGGGGGGATCGACACTGAAGCTTTCTTT. Protein product: CASSRTGGIDTEAFF. The variable domain in full, with the rest retrieved from reference TRBV5-1 and TRBJ1-1, is KAGVTQTPRYLIKTRGQQVTLSCSPISGHRSVSWYQQTPGQGLQFLFEYFSETQRNKGNFPGRFSGRQFSNSRSEMNVSTLELGDSALYLCASSRTGGIDTEAFFGQGTRLTVV.